Listed here is a single TCR beta chain. Participants were aged about 18 to 100 years from about two dozen US areas. This entry belongs to a study of blood T cell repertoires in COVID-19. Original methodology: How many nucleated cells were present was estimated from reference gene primer amplification. TCRdb keeps only in-frame clones here, not all; method: immunoSEQ multiplex PCR. The DNA was the basis for D and trimming; V, J and clone size are from that table. The sample has 150,000 to 200,000 clones; approximately 88% are singletons. This CDR3 spans 14 amino acids. Germline CDR1 is MNHEY and CDR2 is SVGAGI. V was clipped by 6 bases and J by 3 bases; unmatched bases: 3.

The TCR sequence derives from a man between 65 and 85 years old who had been exposed to COVID-19. Sequencing input: PBMCs or T cells enriched from blood (not recorded which). The gene calls are TRBV6-5 and TRBJ2-2; TRBD1 matches at 8 bases. CDR3 protein: CASRATGDTGELFF. The CDR3 region has the DNA TGTGCCAGCAGGGCGACAGGGGACACCGGGGAGCTGTTTTTT.